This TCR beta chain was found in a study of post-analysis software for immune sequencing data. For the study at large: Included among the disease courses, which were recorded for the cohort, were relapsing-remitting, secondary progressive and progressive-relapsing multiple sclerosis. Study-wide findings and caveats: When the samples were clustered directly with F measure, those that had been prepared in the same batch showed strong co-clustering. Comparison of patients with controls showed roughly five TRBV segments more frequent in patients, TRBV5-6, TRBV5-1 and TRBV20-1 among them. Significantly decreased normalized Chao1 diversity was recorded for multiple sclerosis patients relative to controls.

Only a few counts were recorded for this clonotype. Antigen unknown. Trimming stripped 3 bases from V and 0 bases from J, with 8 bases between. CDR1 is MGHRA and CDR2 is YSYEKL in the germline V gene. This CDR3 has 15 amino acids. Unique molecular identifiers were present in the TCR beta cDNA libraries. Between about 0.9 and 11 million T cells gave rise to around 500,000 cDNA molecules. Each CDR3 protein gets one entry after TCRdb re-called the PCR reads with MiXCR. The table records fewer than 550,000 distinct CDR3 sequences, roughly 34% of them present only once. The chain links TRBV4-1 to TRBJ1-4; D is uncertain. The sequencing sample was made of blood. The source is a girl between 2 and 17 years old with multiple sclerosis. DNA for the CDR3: TGCGCCAGCAGCCAGACCCTCGCAACTAATGAAAAACTGTTTTTT. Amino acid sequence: CASSQTLATNEKLFF.